What follows is one T cell receptor beta chain and its context. The antigen is undetermined. TCRdb used MiXCR to reprocess the reads, holding one entry per CDR3 protein. Of 700,000 to 900,000 distinct CDR3 sequences in the sample, 25% to 30% were seen once. This sample was taken from a study of T cell repertoires in cytomegalovirus infection. Across the study: Indications came from public TCR beta signatures; they pointed to CMV infection and to a matching HLA type.

Study-wide points: Of the TCR beta families, the public ones yielded a cumulative frequency that identified carriers of CMV plus the relevant HLA. HLA-C-restricted TCR beta clonotypes specific for CMV led the ex vivo response.

V lost 2 bases and J lost 0, with 18 bases in between. The germline CDR1 and CDR2 sequences are MDHEN and SYDVKM. CDR3 length: 18 amino acids. The specimen comprised cultured CD8+ T cells from PBMCs, sampled from culture after CMV antigen stimulation. The rearrangement links TRBV28 to TRBJ2-3; no reliable D call. The TCR originated in a human donor in good health (CMV status not recorded). Some clones in this sample may be carry-over from other donors' samples. This chain's CDR3 is CASSLRPPRTSSTDTQYF. The CDR3, as DNA: TGTGCCAGCAGTTTAAGACCCCCGAGGACCTCGAGCACAGATACGCAGTATTTT. Looking up the rest from reference TRBV28 and TRBJ2-3 gives the full variable domain: DVKVTQSSRYLVKRTGEKVFLECVQDMDHENMFWYRQDPGLGLRLIYFSYDVKMKEKGDIPEGYSVSREKKERFSLILESASTNQTSMYLCASSLRPPRTSSTDTQYFGPGTRLTVL.